Listed here are 30 T cell receptor beta chains from one sample, sequenced in a study of glioma-infiltrating T cells. TCR alpha and beta CDR3 regions were amplified from RNA using iRepertoire nested multiplex PCR. TCRdb fed the multiplex PCR reads into MiXCR, producing one record per CDR3 protein. This table has around 390,000 distinct CDR3 sequences, 41% appearing once. Sequenced input: glioma tissue, nonneoplastic brain tissue, or PBMCs (not recorded which). The receptor set was obtained from a human donor with low-grade glioma or glioblastoma, undergoing nonglioma brain surgery, or in good health (not recorded which).

The rearrangement links TRBV4-1 to TRBJ2-7, with D possibly TRBD1 on 6 matching bases. V gave up 5 bases and J gave up 3 bases, with 14 bases separating them. This CDR3 comprises 14 residues. Germline V gene lookup returns CDR1 MGHRA and CDR2 YSYEKL. CDR3 bases: TGCGCCAGCAGCTTCACCGGGACAATCTACGAGCAGTACTTC. Residues: CASSFTGTIYEQYF.

This clonotype was observed once. The junction shows a germline mismatch at one end, possibly a read error. The chain couples TRBV7-6 to TRBJ1-3; the D gene is possibly TRBD1 (6 bases). This CDR3 spans 15 amino acids. Germline V gives CDR1 SGHVS, CDR2 FNYEAQ. CDR3 sequence reads: CASSFQGPSGNTICF. The CDR3 nucleotides are TGTGCCAGCAGCTTTCAGGGGCCCTCTGGAAACACCATATGTTTT.

In its sample, this clonotype was seen a few times. The rearrangement links TRBV6-2 or TRBV6-3 to TRBJ2-7; 9 nucleotides line up with TRBD2. In germline, CDR1 is MNHEY, CDR2 SVGEGT. The junction had 23 bases not matched to a gene; V was cut back by 2 bases and J by 0 bases. This CDR3 has 22 residues. CDR3 region: CASSYLHYRTDGSSGASYEQYF. The CDR3 coding sequence is TGTGCCAGCAGTTACCTTCATTACCGGACCGACGGTTCTAGCGGGGCCTCCTACGAGCAGTACTTC.

Concerning this clonotype itself: A much larger clone sits a single nucleotide away, making a read error possible. The V gene is TRBV6-5, the J gene TRBJ2-7, with D maybe TRBD2 (5 bases). This CDR3 spans 17 amino acids. CDR1 is MNHEY and CDR2 is SVGAGI in the germline V gene. The V end lost 3 bases, the J end lost 5 bases, and 23 bases lay between the germline ends. The CDR3 here is CASSYSVSGKESHEQYF. CDR3 nucleotides: TGTGCCAGCAGTTATTCGGTATCCGGGAAGGAATCCCACGAGCAGTACTTC.

A few counts support this clonotype. The chain combines TRBV19 with TRBJ2-1; TRBD2 aligns across 10 bases. The germline gives CDR1 LNHDA, CDR2 SQIVND (reference sequence). The length of the CDR3 is 15 residues. Trimming at V came to 3 bases and at J to 6 bases, leaving 5 bases not matched to a gene. DNA of the CDR3: TGTGCCAGTAGTATCCTAGCGGGAGTTTCCAATGAGCAGTTCTTC. Protein product: CASSILAGVSNEQFF.

In regard to this clonotype: Lacking the conserved final phenylalanine or tryptophan, this CDR3 likely reflects a read error. The V gene is TRBV6-1, the J gene TRBJ2-7, with 10 positions matching TRBD2. CDR1 is MNHNS and CDR2 is SASEGT in the germline V gene. This CDR3 comprises 14 residues. The V segment lost 6 bases and the J segment 2 bases; nucleotides outside the gene matches: 4. The DNA for the CDR3 is TGTGCCAGCAGCATTAGCGGGAGGACCTACGAGCAGTACTCC. Amino acid sequence: CASSISGRTYEQYS.

The V and J genes are TRBV10-3 and TRBJ1-1; 12 bases are shared with TRBD1. CDR3 length: 15 residues. Trimming took 6 bases from V and 2 from J; bases not matched to a gene: 4. Germline-derived CDR1 and CDR2 are ENHRY and SYGVKD. For the CDR3, the DNA is TGTGCCATCAGGGGGACAGGGGGCGGAAACACTGAAGCTTTCTTT. It is translated as CAIRGTGGGNTEAFF.

In this sample, this clonotype turned up a few times. CDR3 region: CASSLDLSNQPQHF. The CDR3 nucleotides are TGTGCCAGCAGCTTAGATCTATCCAATCAGCCCCAGCATTTT. The rearrangement links TRBV7-9 to TRBJ1-5; D is ambiguous. The CDR3 consists of 14 residues. Trimming cost V 1 base and J 3 bases, with 7 bases left between them. Germline V gene lookup returns CDR1 SEHNR and CDR2 FQNEAQ (reference sequence).

This clonotype has more than one count but fewer than ten. The rearrangement links TRBV10-1 to TRBJ2-7; the D gene could be TRBD1 or TRBD2 (5 bases each). V lost 8 bases and J lost 4, with 18 bases in between. Germline lookup yields CDR1 WNHNN and CDR2 SYGVQD (reference sequence). There are 14 residues in the CDR3. The CDR3: CASPPGQGGYEQYF. The DNA for the CDR3 is TGCGCCAGCCCTCCGGGGCAGGGTGGATACGAGCAGTACTTC.

This sequence joins TRBV5-1 and TRBJ2-1; tentatively, D is TRBD2 (6 bases). Germline V lookup: CDR1 SGHRS, CDR2 YFSETQ. The CDR3 is 15 residues long. V gave up 1 base and J gave up 4 bases, with 12 bases separating them. The CDR3 spells CASSLTRDEYNEQFF. CDR3 nucleotides: TGCGCCAGCAGCTTGACGCGGGATGAGTACAATGAGCAGTTCTTC.

This clonotype was observed many times. CDR3 loop: CATSDARQGTNEQYF. The CDR3 DNA reads TGTGCCACCAGTGATGCCCGACAGGGGACGAACGAGCAGTACTTC. V gene TRBV24-1 combines with J gene TRBJ2-7, with 8 nucleotides matching TRBD1. This CDR3 region has 15 residues. Germline CDR1 KGHDR, CDR2 SFDVKD. V shed 3 bases, J shed 5 bases, and the junction held 8 bases outside the gene matches.

This clonotype was detected a few times. The rearrangement joins TRBV7-2 to TRBJ2-3; TRBD2 might be the D (6 bases). The CDR3 runs to 14 residues. Trimming took off 5 bases at V and 5 bases at J, with 14 bases between the two ends. CDR1 is SGHTA and CDR2 is FQGNSA in the germline V gene. The CDR3 DNA reads as TGTGCCAGCAGCGAAACCCGGGAGCTAGATACGCAGTATTTT. Its protein is CASSETRELDTQYF.

J is TRBJ2-2 and V is TRBV2; D gene ambiguous. Trimming pared 10 bases from V and 5 bases from J, leaving 8 bases between. This CDR3 has 11 residues. Germline loops: CDR1 SNHLY, CDR2 FYNNEI. The CDR3 loop reads CATTSTGELFF. The CDR3 DNA follows: TGTGCCACCACGAGTACCGGGGAGCTGTTTTTT.

V usage is TRBV28 and J usage is TRBJ1-4; 8 nucleotides agree with TRBD1. CDR3 size: 14 residues. After removal of 6 bases from V and 6 bases from J, the junction contained 6 bases not matched to a gene. The germline V gene has CDR1 MDHEN and CDR2 SYDVKM. The CDR3 nucleotides read TGTGCCAGCAGGGAGACAGGGGCGGATGAAAAACTGTTTTTT. Translating gives CASRETGADEKLFF.

In its sample, this clonotype was seen a few times. This rearrangement joins TRBV19 to TRBJ2-1; no definite D call. CDR1 LNHDA and CDR2 SQIVND come from the germline V gene (reference sequence). The V gene lost 7 bases and the J gene lost 0 bases, with 10 bases spanning the gap. The CDR3 has 14 residues. The CDR3 reads CASMVGSSYNEQFF. The DNA for the CDR3 is TGTGCCAGTATGGTGGGTAGCTCCTACAATGAGCAGTTCTTC.

The J gene is TRBJ2-2, the V gene TRBV7-2; 7 nucleotides align to TRBD1. Germline CDR1 is SGHTA and CDR2 is FQGNSA. J gave up 3 bases and V 7 bases, and 5 bases lay outside the gene matches. This CDR3 region has 14 residues. In DNA form, the CDR3 reads TGTGCCAGCAACCGGGACAGATACACCGGGGAGCTGTTTTTT. Amino acid sequence: CASNRDRYTGELFF.

This clonotype was observed a few times. J is TRBJ1-1 and V is TRBV6-6; a weak D match, TRBD1 (5 bases). Germline V gene data show CDR1 as MNHNY and CDR2 as SVGAGI (reference sequence). V was trimmed by 0 bases and J by 0 bases, leaving 11 bases between them. The CDR3 runs 16 residues. The CDR3 DNA follows: TGTGCCAGCAGTTACTCATCACAGGAGATGAACACTGAAGCTTTCTTT. Translated, it gives CASSYSSQEMNTEAFF.

This chain joins TRBV18 and TRBJ1-2, with no clear D. With 3 bases removed from V and 6 bases from J, the gap between germline ends came to 8 bases. CDR1 and CDR2 from the germline V gene are KGHSH and LQKENI. The CDR3 consists of 12 residues. The CDR3 DNA reads TGTGCCAGCTCACCGACTCGGGATGGCTACACCTTC. Its translation is CASSPTRDGYTF.

As for this clonotype: A much bigger clone sits one base away, suggesting this may be a read error. This chain uses TRBV28 with TRBJ2-2; 9 bases map to TRBD2. This CDR3 has 19 amino acids. Germline values: CDR1 MDHEN, CDR2 SYDVKM. With 7 bases clipped from V and 3 bases from J, the junction kept 18 bases outside the gene matches. The CDR3 protein is CASTQLGLAQATDTGELFF. CDR3 DNA sequence: TGTGCCAGCACCCAACTGGGACTAGCCCAGGCGACGGACACCGGGGAGCTGTTTTTT.

The V and J genes are TRBV19 and TRBJ2-3; no clear D gene. Trimming took 6 bases from V and 4 from J, leaving 14 bases between them. Looked up from germline, CDR1 is LNHDA and CDR2 is SQIVND (reference sequence). The CDR3 consists of 14 residues. The CDR3 protein is CASRPETIADTQYF. The CDR3, as DNA: TGTGCCAGTAGGCCAGAGACCATAGCAGATACGCAGTATTTT.

The J gene is TRBJ1-2, the V gene TRBV2; D may be TRBD1 (5 bases). V was pared by 4 bases and J by 6 bases, with 15 bases between. Germline loops: CDR1 SNHLY, CDR2 FYNNEI. This CDR3 has 14 residues. The CDR3 DNA sequence: TGTGCCAGCAGTGCAGGGTCCAGACGGAATGGCTACACCTTC. Its translation: CASSAGSRRNGYTF.

This chain connects TRBV6-2 or TRBV6-3 to TRBJ2-1; D is unclear. In germline, CDR1 is MNHEY, CDR2 SVGEGT. V lost 6 bases and J 0 bases, leaving 9 bases between the germline ends. This CDR3 has 14 residues. The CDR3 here is CASSVISSYNEQFF. The CDR3 coding sequence is TGTGCCAGCAGCGTCATTAGCTCCTACAATGAGCAGTTCTTC.

This clonotype came up a few times. This rearrangement joins TRBV27 to TRBJ1-5; possibly TRBD1 for D (5 bases). The CDR3 length is 14 residues. Germline values: CDR1 MNHEY, CDR2 SMNVEV (reference sequence). Between the trimmed V and J ends, which lost 2 bases and 3 bases, there was a span of 8 bases. For the CDR3, the DNA is TGTGCCAGCAGTTTAGACAGATACAATCAGCCCCAGCATTTT. This gives the protein CASSLDRYNQPQHF.

The rearrangement links TRBV3-1 to TRBJ2-5; 7 bases line up with TRBD2. J lost 7 bases, V lost 6 bases, and 11 bases had no gene match. This CDR3 spans 14 amino acids. Per the germline V gene, CDR1 is LGHDT and CDR2 is YNNKEL (reference sequence). CDR3 in amino acids: CASSHAAGEGTQYF. CDR3 DNA sequence: TGTGCCAGCAGTCACGCTGCGGGGGAAGGGACCCAGTACTTC.

This chain connects TRBV19 to TRBJ1-5; the match to TRBD1 covers 7 bases. This CDR3 is 17 amino acids long. With V trimmed by 3 bases and J by 4 bases, 12 bases remained unmatched. Germline loops: CDR1 LNHDA, CDR2 SQIVND (reference sequence). In DNA, the CDR3 is TGTGCCAGTAGTATGCGACAGGGTGCTCTTAGGAATCAGCCCCAGCATTTT. Its translation: CASSMRQGALRNQPQHF.

The chain employs TRBV5-4 and TRBJ2-7, with 7 bases matching TRBD1. Trimming removed 3 bases from V and 2 bases from J; junction bases left unmatched: 5. CDR1 and CDR2 (germline): SGHNT, YYREEE (reference sequence). CDR3 length: 14 residues. The chain's CDR3 is CASSWDSSPYEQYF. CDR3 nucleotides: TGTGCCAGCAGCTGGGACAGCAGTCCCTACGAGCAGTACTTC.

The sample holds a few counts of this clonotype. CDR3 sequence (DNA): TGTGCCAGCACCGCCTTCGGGGTGGGGGCTGGACAGCCCCAGCATTTT. Its protein is CASTAFGVGAGQPQHF. This rearrangement joins TRBV6-1 to TRBJ1-5; tentative D call: TRBD1 (6 bases). Germline V gene data show CDR1 as MNHNS and CDR2 as SASEGT. The CDR3 is made up of 16 amino acids. V was pared by 7 bases and J by 7 bases, with 23 bases between.

This clonotype was counted many times. The CDR3 sequence is CASSYSRGNTDTQYF. The CDR3 DNA is TGTGCCAGCAGTTACTCGAGGGGGAACACAGATACGCAGTATTTT. The chain uses TRBV6-5 and TRBJ2-3, with D perhaps matching TRBD1 (6 bases). CDR1 is MNHEY and CDR2 is SVGAGI in the germline V gene. Deletions cut 0 bases from V and 2 bases from J, with 9 bases between. The CDR3 is made up of 15 amino acids.

This chain joins TRBV7-9 and TRBJ2-7, with D perhaps matching TRBD1 (6 bases). The CDR3 is 14 residues long. V lost 2 bases and J lost 2, with 10 bases in between. Germline V CDR1 and CDR2: SEHNR, FQNEAQ (reference sequence). The CDR3 sequence: CASSLSRTAYEQYF. The CDR3 DNA sequence: TGTGCCAGCAGCTTAAGTCGGACAGCCTACGAGCAGTACTTC.

In this sample, this clonotype turned up many times. V is TRBV28 and J is TRBJ2-1; unclear D gene. CDR3 length equals 14 residues. Trimming shortened V by 2 bases and J by 2 bases, and 7 bases separated the two germline ends. The germline gives CDR1 MDHEN, CDR2 SYDVKM. Written as DNA, the CDR3 is TGTGCCAGCAGTTTAAACCGGGCCTACAATGAGCAGTTCTTC. As protein: CASSLNRAYNEQFF.